This record concerns one T cell receptor (beta chain) sequence. This sample is part of a study of blood T cell repertoires in COVID-19. Overall study context: Acute and convalescent COVID-19 samples came from the United States, Italy and Spain. The analysed material was cDNA or gDNA that came from T cells, B-cell-depleted T cells, or PBMCs.

V lost 0 bases to trimming and J lost 2 bases, with 11 bases between them. Germline values: CDR1 SQVTM, CDR2 ANQGSEA. The CDR3 covers 14 residues. As processed by the authors: Reference gene primer amplification in the assay estimated nucleated cell counts. Sequenced by immunoSEQ multiplex PCR; TCRdb stores in-frame clones only, minus some. D and trimming come from the DNA, and the V and J calls and clone size come from that table. In the table there are tens of thousands of clones, under 85% of which are singletons. Sequences were obtained from peripheral blood. The chain links TRBV29-1 to TRBJ2-7, with D possibly TRBD2 on 5 matching bases. The origin of this receptor is a man aged 70 or older with acute or convalescent COVID-19. The CDR3 loop is CSVEDRGEAYEQYF. The CDR3 nucleotides read TGCAGCGTTGAAGATCGGGGAGAAGCCTACGAGCAGTACTTC.